The 23 T cell receptor beta chains below come from one sample, sequenced in a study of cytomegalovirus exposure and HLA in healthy donors. Primers: 60 Vbeta forward and 13 Jbeta reverse. Profiling relied on immunoSEQ multiplex PCR, and the TCRdb table lists in-frame clones only, not all of them. The repertoire holds some 76,000 clones, with about three quarters as singletons. Material for sequencing was PBMCs. The receptors originated from a male donor in good health and CMV-seropositive.

This clone was seen only once. This chain links TRBV4-2 with TRBJ1-4; 9 positions match TRBD1. With V trimmed by 4 bases and J by 3 bases, 3 bases remained unmatched. The germline gives CDR1 LGHNA, CDR2 YNFKEQ. The CDR3 consists of 15 residues. This CDR3 is CASSPRTGANEKLFF. The CDR3 DNA reads TGTGCCAGCAGCCCTCGGACAGGGGCTAATGAAAAACTGTTTTTT.

The chain links TRBV13 to TRBJ1-2; the D gene is possibly TRBD1 (6 bases). V lost 1 base to trimming and J lost 4 bases, with 7 bases between them. Germline V lookup: CDR1 PRHDT, CDR2 FYEKMQ (reference sequence). The CDR3 totals 13 residues. The DNA for the CDR3 is TGTGCCAGCAGCTTAGAGGGGGTCTATGGCTACACCTTC. This encodes CASSLEGVYGYTF.

The chain couples TRBV2 to TRBJ1-6; 8 positions agree with TRBD1. The V segment lost 8 bases and the J segment 14 bases; nucleotides outside the gene matches: 14. In germline, CDR1 is SNHLY, CDR2 FYNNEI. This CDR3 is built from 14 residues. The CDR3 loop is CASVQTGDGRALHF. The CDR3 coding sequence is TGTGCCAGCGTACAGACAGGGGATGGAAGGGCCCTCCACTTT.

The chain combines TRBV7-9 with TRBJ2-1; TRBD2 matches 10 bases. Germline assignment: CDR1 SEHNR and CDR2 FQNEAQ (reference sequence). CDR3 length equals 16 residues. Trimming took 1 base from V and 2 from J; bases not matched to a gene: 2. The CDR3 loop is CASSLGGTSAYNEQFF. For the CDR3, the DNA is TGTGCCAGCAGCTTAGGAGGGACTAGCGCCTACAATGAGCAGTTCTTC.

The CDR3 coding sequence is TGTGCCAGCAGGGGGGCAGGGATGGGTGAGCAGTTCTTC. It is translated as CASRGAGMGEQFF. The V and J genes are TRBV9 and TRBJ2-1; D possibly corresponds to TRBD1 (6 bases). Germline V gives CDR1 SGDLS, CDR2 YYNGEE. The CDR3 covers 13 residues. V lost 5 bases, J lost 9 bases, and 15 bases lay in between.

This chain connects TRBV7-7 to TRBJ1-1; 7 positions agree with TRBD1. There are 14 residues in the CDR3. The ends lost 5 bases at V and 1 base at J; junction bases unmatched: 4. Germline CDR1 reads SSHAT; CDR2 reads FNYEAQ (reference sequence). CDR3: CASSPTGTNTEAFF. In nucleotides, the CDR3 is TGTGCCAGCAGCCCGACAGGGACGAACACTGAAGCTTTCTTT.

The chain uses TRBV6-1 and TRBJ2-1, with D perhaps TRBD2 (5 bases). Deletions cut 6 bases from V and 7 bases from J, with 10 bases between. The CDR3 loop spans 12 amino acids. The germline gives CDR1 MNHNS, CDR2 SASEGT. CDR3 nucleotides: TGTGCCAGCAGAACGGACTTTAATGAGCAGTTCTTC. Translation: CASRTDFNEQFF.

The chain employs TRBV5-4 and TRBJ2-2; 11 bases line up with TRBD1. After removal of 0 bases from V and 5 bases from J, the junction contained 3 bases not matched to a gene. In germline, CDR1 is SGHNT, CDR2 YYREEE (reference sequence). This CDR3 is built from 16 residues. CDR3 protein: CASSLGGQGGTGELFF. CDR3 in DNA: TGTGCCAGCAGCTTGGGGGGACAGGGGGGTACCGGGGAGCTGTTTTTT. Full variable domain (remainder filled in from reference TRBV5-4 and TRBJ2-2): ETGVTQSPTHLIKTRGQQVTLRCSSQSGHNTVSWYQQALGQGPQFIFQYYREEENGRGNFPPRFSGLQFPNYSSELNVNALELDDSALYLCASSLGGQGGTGELFFGEGSRLTVL.

This clone occurred a few times. The CDR3 reads CATSRGQGISYEQYF. CDR3 coding DNA: TGTGCCACCAGCAGAGGACAGGGGATCTCCTACGAGCAGTACTTC. This chain links TRBV15 with TRBJ2-7, with 8 bases aligning to TRBD1. Unmatched junction bases numbered 2, after V lost 1 base and J lost 0 bases. This CDR3 spans 15 amino acids. Germline CDR1 reads LNHNV; CDR2 reads YYDKDF (reference sequence).

V is TRBV4-2 and J is TRBJ1-3, with 7 bases matching TRBD1. The CDR3 contains 14 residues. V gave up 1 base and J gave up 4 bases; unmatched junction bases: 1. Germline V CDR1 and CDR2: LGHNA, YNFKEQ. CDR3 protein: CASSQAGGGNTIYF. Written as DNA, the CDR3 is TGTGCCAGCAGCCAAGCAGGGGGAGGAAACACCATATATTTT.

The chain links TRBV30 to TRBJ2-3, with 7 bases lining up with TRBD2. Germline CDR1 and CDR2: GTSNPN and SVGIG (reference sequence). The CDR3 covers 15 residues. Losses at the gene ends were 3 bases for V and 1 base for J; bases not matched to a gene: 7. The CDR3 nucleotides are TGTGCCTGGAGGACCAGCGGGATTGGCACAGATACGCAGTATTTT. Translating gives CAWRTSGIGTDTQYF. Complete variable domain (other parts from reference TRBV30 and TRBJ2-3): SQTIHQWPATLVQPVGSPLSLECTVEGTSNPNLYWYRQAAGRGLQLLFYSVGIGQISSEVPQNLSASRPQDRQFILSSKKLLLSDSGFYLCAWRTSGIGTDTQYFGPGTRLTVL.

In regard to this clone: An end of the junction differs from the germline gene, which may be a read error. The CDR3 spells CASSSNFGYTF. The CDR3 DNA follows: TGTGCCAGTAGTTCAAACTTTGGCTACACCTTC. The chain joins TRBV19 to TRBJ1-2; D is unclear. The germline V gene has CDR1 LNHDA and CDR2 SQIVND (reference sequence). This CDR3 contains 11 residues.

The chain has TRBV25-1 and TRBJ2-4, with D maybe TRBD2 (6 bases). V dropped 6 bases and J dropped 9 bases, with 21 bases sitting between them. The CDR3 is 15 residues long. Germline CDR1 MGHDK, CDR2 SYGVNS. The CDR3 nucleotides are TGTGCCAGCAGCCTTGCTCACGGGAGTGGCGGCATTCAGTACTTC. As protein: CASSLAHGSGGIQYF.

The rearrangement uses TRBV11-3 and TRBJ2-7; D is possibly TRBD2 (5 bases). This CDR3 has 12 amino acids. Per germline, CDR1 SGHNT and CDR2 YENEEA. V was clipped by 11 bases and J by 7 bases, with 18 bases between them. CDR3 coding DNA: TGTGCCTATCTTACAGAAACGGGAGAGCAGTACTTC. The encoded protein is CAYLTETGEQYF. The full variable domain, its missing parts supplied by reference TRBV11-3 and TRBJ2-7, is EAGVVQSPRYKIIEKKQPVAFWCNPISGHNTLYWYLQNLGQGPELLIRYENEEAVDDSQLPKDRFSAERLKGVDSTLKIQPAELGDSAVYLCAYLTETGEQYFGPGTRLTVT.

This chain joins TRBV7-3 and TRBJ2-2, with 7 bases fitting TRBD2. Germline V gene lookup returns CDR1 SGHTA and CDR2 FQGTGA. V was clipped by 5 bases and J by 5 bases; unmatched bases: 2. The CDR3 consists of 13 residues. CDR3 DNA sequence: TGTGCCAGCAGCACGCGGGGGACCGGGGAGCTGTTTTTT. Encoded protein: CASSTRGTGELFF.

In DNA form, the CDR3 reads TGTGCCAGCAGCTTGGGAGCGGGGGGTCCGGGAGATACGCAGTATTTT. This encodes CASSLGAGGPGDTQYF. This chain connects TRBV7-9 to TRBJ2-3; TRBD2 matches at 9 bases. CDR3 length equals 16 residues. J gave up 5 bases and V 3 bases, and 9 bases lay outside the gene matches. Germline CDR1 and CDR2: SEHNR and FQNEAQ (reference sequence).

The CDR3 sequence: CASSSGTSGEQYF. The CDR3 region has the DNA TGTGCCAGCAGCTCGGGGACTAGTGGCGAGCAGTACTTC. The chain recombines TRBV13 with TRBJ2-7, with 8 bases matching TRBD2. Germline V gene sequence: CDR1 PRHDT, CDR2 FYEKMQ (reference sequence). V gave up 4 bases and J gave up 6 bases; unmatched junction bases: 5. The length of the CDR3 is 13 residues. The complete variable domain, with remaining parts taken from reference TRBV13 and TRBJ2-7, reads AAGVIQSPRHLIKEKRETATLKCYPIPRHDTVYWYQQGPGQDPQFLISFYEKMQSDKGSIPDRFSAQQFSDYHSELNMSSLELGDSALYFCASSSGTSGEQYFGPGTRLTVT.

The chain recombines TRBV9 with TRBJ1-1; 7 bases are shared with TRBD1. Unmatched junction bases numbered 9, after V lost 4 bases and J lost 0 bases. The V gene's germline CDR1 is SGDLS and CDR2 YYNGEE. The CDR3 spans 16 residues. CDR3 loop: CASSPQRTGMNTEAFF. The DNA for the CDR3 is TGTGCCAGCAGCCCTCAAAGGACAGGTATGAACACTGAAGCTTTCTTT.

This clone was seen a few times. The rearrangement uses TRBV4-3 and TRBJ1-2, with D unclear. Per the germline V gene, CDR1 is LGHNA and CDR2 is YSLEER. The ends were cut back, 1 base at V and 6 bases at J, with 9 bases in the middle. The CDR3 has 13 residues. Here the CDR3 DNA reads TGCGCCAGCAGCCAAGGCAGAACTAATGGCTACACCTTC. This codes for CASSQGRTNGYTF.

The chain couples TRBV18 to TRBJ1-2; the D gene is possibly TRBD1 (6 bases). Deletions cut 6 bases from V and 4 bases from J, with 15 bases between. CDR1 KGHSH and CDR2 LQKENI come from the germline V gene. The CDR3 totals 14 residues. For the CDR3, the DNA is TGTGCCAGCTCGACCAGGGGTATGGCCTATGGCTACACCTTC. The encoded protein is CASSTRGMAYGYTF.

V and J are TRBV19 and TRBJ1-6; D remains ambiguous. V was clipped by 5 bases and J by 8 bases, with 10 bases between them. This CDR3 has 13 residues. Germline CDR1 LNHDA, CDR2 SQIVND (reference sequence). The CDR3 reads CASSSWRDSPLHF. The CDR3, as DNA: TGTGCCAGTAGTTCGTGGAGGGATTCACCCCTCCACTTT. The variable domain in full, with the rest retrieved from reference TRBV19 and TRBJ1-6, is DGGITQSPKYLFRKEGQNVTLSCEQNLNHDAMYWYRQDPGQGLRLIYYSQIVNDFQKGDIAEGYSVSREKKESFPLTVTSAQKNPTAFYLCASSSWRDSPLHFGNGTRLTVT.

The rearrangement links TRBV7-2 to TRBJ2-2; D not certain. Trimming left V 5 bases short and J 4 bases short, with 8 bases between. Germline V gene lookup returns CDR1 SGHTA and CDR2 FQGNSA. The CDR3 consists of 13 residues. The CDR3 DNA reads as TGTGCCAGCAGCATCCTAAGCACCGGGGAGCTGTTTTTT. This codes for CASSILSTGELFF.

The genes are TRBV19 and TRBJ2-1, with a possible D match to TRBD1 (6 bases). The length of the CDR3 is 16 residues. Trimming removed 6 bases from V and 5 bases from J, with 20 bases in between. Germline-derived CDR1 and CDR2 are LNHDA and SQIVND (reference sequence). The CDR3: CASRQTGHLNHNEQFF. In DNA, the CDR3 is TGTGCCAGTAGGCAAACGGGACACCTAAACCACAATGAGCAGTTCTTC. The whole variable domain, remainder taken from reference TRBV19 and TRBJ2-1, is DGGITQSPKYLFRKEGQNVTLSCEQNLNHDAMYWYRQDPGQGLRLIYYSQIVNDFQKGDIAEGYSVSREKKESFPLTVTSAQKNPTAFYLCASRQTGHLNHNEQFFGPGTRLTVL.